Below are 2 T cell receptor beta chains sequenced from a single sample in a study of blood T cell repertoires in COVID-19. Method: immunoSEQ multiplex PCR; TCRdb's copy keeps in-frame clones and lacks some. The sample carries 280,000 or so clones, about 90% recorded once. Sequencing input: PBMCs or T cells enriched from blood (not recorded which). Receptors were obtained from a woman aged 45 to 65 who had been exposed to COVID-19.

V gene TRBV4-2 combines with J gene TRBJ2-7; D perhaps matches TRBD1 (6 bases). Looked up from germline, CDR1 is LGHNA and CDR2 is YNFKEQ. V shed 1 base and J shed 0 bases, with 10 bases lying between them. The CDR3 length is 15 residues. The DNA for the CDR3 is TGTGCCAGCAGCCAAGTAAGACAGGACTCCTACGAGCAGTACTTC. It specifies CASSQVRQDSYEQYF.

The chain has TRBV18 and TRBJ2-5; the match to TRBD1 covers 7 bases. Germline lookup yields CDR1 KGHSH and CDR2 LQKENI. The CDR3 has 14 residues. V trimming: 5 bases; J trimming: 4 bases; junction bases outside the gene matches: 7. The CDR3 bases are TGTGCCAGCTCAGCGAAAGGGGGCTTAGAGACCCAGTACTTC. Protein product: CASSAKGGLETQYF. Supplemented by reference TRBV18 and TRBJ2-5, the full variable domain reads NAGVMQNPRHLVRRRGQEARLRCSPMKGHSHVYWYRQLPEEGLKFMVYLQKENIIDESGMPKERFSAEFPKEGPSILRIQQVVRGDSAAYFCASSAKGGLETQYFGPGTRLLVL.